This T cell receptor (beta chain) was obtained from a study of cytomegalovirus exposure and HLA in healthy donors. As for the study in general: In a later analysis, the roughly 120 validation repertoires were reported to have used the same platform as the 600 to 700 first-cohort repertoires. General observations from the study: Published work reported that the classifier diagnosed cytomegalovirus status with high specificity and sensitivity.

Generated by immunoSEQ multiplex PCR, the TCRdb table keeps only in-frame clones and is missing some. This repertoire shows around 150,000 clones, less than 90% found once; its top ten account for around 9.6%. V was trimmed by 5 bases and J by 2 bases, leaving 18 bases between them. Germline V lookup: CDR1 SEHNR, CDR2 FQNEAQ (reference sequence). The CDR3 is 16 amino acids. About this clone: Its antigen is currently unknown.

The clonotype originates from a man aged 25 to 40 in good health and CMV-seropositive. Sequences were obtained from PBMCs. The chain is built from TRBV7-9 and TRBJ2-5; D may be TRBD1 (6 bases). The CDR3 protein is CASSPPWGQEQETQYF. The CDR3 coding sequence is TGTGCCAGCAGCCCTCCCTGGGGGCAGGAACAAGAGACCCAGTACTTC.